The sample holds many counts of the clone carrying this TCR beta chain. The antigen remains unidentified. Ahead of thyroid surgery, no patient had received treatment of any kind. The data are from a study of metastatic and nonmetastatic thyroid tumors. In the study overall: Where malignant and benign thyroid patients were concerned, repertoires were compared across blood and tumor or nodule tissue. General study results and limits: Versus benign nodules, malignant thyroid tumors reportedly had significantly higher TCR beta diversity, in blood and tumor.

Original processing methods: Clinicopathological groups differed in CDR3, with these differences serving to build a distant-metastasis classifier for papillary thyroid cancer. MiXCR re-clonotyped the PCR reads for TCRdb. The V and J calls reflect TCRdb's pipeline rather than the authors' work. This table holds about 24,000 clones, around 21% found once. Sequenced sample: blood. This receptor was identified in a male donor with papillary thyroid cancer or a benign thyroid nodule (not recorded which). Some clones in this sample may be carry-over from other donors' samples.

The CDR3 nucleotides read TGTGCCAGCAGTGACTCTCAGGGTGGTACAGATACGCAGTATTTT. It encodes CASSDSQGGTDTQYF. The chain uses TRBV6-4 and TRBJ2-3, with a possible D match to TRBD1 (5 bases). With 0 bases removed from V and 3 bases from J, the gap between germline ends came to 10 bases. Germline CDR1 reads MRHNA; CDR2 reads SNTAGT. The CDR3 runs 15 residues.